These T cell receptor beta chains were read from a single sample in a study of PD-L1 blockade in urothelial cancer. TCRdb's copy holds only in-frame clones and misses some; the assay was immunoSEQ multiplex PCR. This table has tens of thousands of clones, approximately 93% appearing once. Sequencing used PBMCs, obtained around atezolizumab (anti-PD-L1) treatment. The source of these receptors is a woman aged 55 to 70 with urothelial cancer. The CDR3 runs from the conserved cysteine through the conserved F or W. Each record gives: CDR3 length, D gene, J gene, V gene, clone size, CDR3 protein, CDR3 DNA. The D gene is left open where the match is weak. The size entry is marked missing in some rows and otherwise reads once, few, many or a size class.

>14|TRBD1|TRBJ1-1|TRBV19|few
CASSTGTGRTEAFF
TGTGCCAGTAGTACAGGGACAGGGCGAACTGAAGCTTTCTTT
>14|TRBD2|TRBJ2-5|TRBV10-1|once
CASSEGSGEETQYF
TGCGCCAGCAGTGAGGGTAGCGGGGAAGAGACCCAGTACTTC
>16|TRBD2|TRBJ2-1|TRBV9|-
CASSTGTSGRAAEQFF
TGTGCCAGCAGCACCGGGACTAGCGGGAGGGCCGCTGAGCAGTTCTTC
>15|TRBD1|TRBJ2-7|TRBV19|-
CASSIVGTGTYEQYF
TGTGCCAGTAGTATCGTGGGGACAGGGACCTACGAGCAGTACTTC
>15|-|TRBJ2-3|TRBV7-9|-
CASSFYGRSTDTQYF
TGTGCCAGCAGCTTTTACGGGAGAAGCACAGATACGCAGTATTTT
>13|-|TRBJ1-1|TRBV5-1|few
CASSAVMNTEAFF
TGCGCCAGCAGCGCAGTGATGAACACTGAAGCTTTCTTT
>15|TRBD1|TRBJ1-2|TRBV4-3|-
CASSQDGKGAYGYTF
TGCGCCAGCAGCCAAGATGGGAAGGGGGCCTATGGCTACACCTTC
>14|TRBD1|TRBJ2-3|TRBV28|-
CASSLGQGADTQYF
TGTGCCAGCAGTTTAGGGCAGGGGGCAGATACGCAGTATTTT
>15|TRBD1|TRBJ2-1|TRBV7-3|-
CASSQDRGQYNEQFF
TGTGCCAGCAGCCAGGACAGGGGCCAATACAATGAGCAGTTCTTC
>14|-|TRBJ2-3|TRBV11-2|-
CASSLVLSTDTQYF
TGTGCCAGCAGCTTAGTACTAAGCACAGATACGCAGTATTTT
>14|-|TRBJ2-7|TRBV4-3|-
CASSQRAYSYEQYF
TGCGCCAGCAGCCAACGCGCCTACTCCTACGAGCAGTACTTC
>14|-|TRBJ2-5|TRBV14|-
CASSQIGGEETQYF
TGTGCCAGCAGCCAAATTGGGGGCGAAGAGACCCAGTACTTC
>15|-|TRBJ2-1|TRBV7-9|-
CASSSGTLLQNEQFF
TGTGCCAGCAGCTCTGGGACACTTCTACAGAATGAGCAGTTCTTC
>12|TRBD1|TRBJ2-7|TRBV10-3|-
CAIGQGALEQYF
TGTGCCATCGGACAGGGGGCGCTTGAGCAGTACTTC
>13|-|TRBJ2-7|TRBV18|-
CASSPMEGHEQYF
TGTGCCAGCTCACCAATGGAGGGCCACGAGCAGTACTTC
>15|TRBD2|TRBJ2-3|TRBV18|-
CASSPGGSKTDTQYF
TGTGCCAGCTCACCAGGCGGGAGTAAAACAGATACGCAGTATTTT
>15|-|TRBJ1-1|TRBV28|-
CASSLSGELNTEAFF
TGTGCCAGCAGTTTGTCCGGGGAATTGAACACTGAAGCTTTCTTT
>14|-|TRBJ2-7|TRBV27|-
CASREGANLYEQYF
TGTGCCAGCAGGGAGGGGGCGAACCTCTACGAGCAGTACTTC
>14|-|TRBJ1-4|TRBV7-9|few
CASSRAEGGEKLFF
TGTGCCAGCAGCCGGGCGGAGGGCGGTGAAAAACTGTTTTTT
>12|-|TRBJ2-1|TRBV7-9|once
CASSWGGDEQFF
TGTGCCAGCAGCTGGGGGGGCGATGAGCAGTTCTTC
>15|TRBD2|TRBJ2-1|TRBV6-6|once
CASSYEAGSYNEQFF
TGTGCCAGCAGTTACGAAGCGGGAAGCTACAATGAGCAGTTCTTC
>16|TRBD1|TRBJ2-1|TRBV28|-
CASSLVLGQAYNEQFF
TGTGCCAGCAGTTTAGTTCTGGGACAGGCGTACAATGAGCAGTTCTTC
>15|-|TRBJ2-5|TRBV4-1|-
CASSHPRGSWETQYF
TGCGCCAGCAGCCACCCTAGGGGGAGTTGGGAGACCCAGTACTTC
>16|TRBD2|TRBJ2-3|TRBV5-1|-
CASSLADGGRTDTQYF
TGCGCCAGCAGCTTGGCCGATGGCGGGAGAACTGATACGCAGTATTTT
>12|-|TRBJ1-1|TRBV2|once
CASSEDQERAFF
TGTGCCAGCAGTGAAGATCAGGAAAGGGCTTTCTTT
>16|-|TRBJ2-6|TRBV5-5|few
CASSLDTGSGANVLTF
TGTGCCAGCAGCTTGGATACAGGCTCTGGGGCCAACGTCCTGACTTTC
>15|-|TRBJ2-7|TRBV13|-
CASSLSGAASYEQYF
TGTGCCAGCAGCTTAAGCGGAGCGGCCTCCTACGAGCAGTACTTC
>15|TRBD1|TRBJ1-3|TRBV19|-
CASRIGTGSGNTIYF
TGTGCCAGTAGAATCGGGACAGGGTCTGGAAACACCATATATTTT
>15|TRBD2|TRBJ2-1|TRBV9|-
CASSVRDYAYNEQFF
TGTGCCAGCAGCGTCCGGGACTACGCATACAATGAGCAGTTCTTC
>14|-|TRBJ2-3|TRBV14|-
CASSQDRSADTQYF
TGTGCCAGCAGCCAAGATCGCAGCGCAGATACGCAGTATTTT
>16|TRBD2|TRBJ2-3|TRBV11-2|-
CASSYSAGGRTDTQYF
TGTGCCAGCAGCTATTCAGCGGGAGGGAGGACAGATACGCAGTATTTT
>12|-|TRBJ2-3|TRBV6-5|-
CASRSSTDTQYF
TGTGCCAGCAGGTCTAGCACAGATACGCAGTATTTT
>16|-|TRBJ1-1|TRBV19|-
CASSPQRWQRSTEAFF
TGTGCCAGTAGTCCCCAACGGTGGCAGCGAAGCACTGAAGCTTTCTTT
>15|-|TRBJ2-2|TRBV19|-
CASSMTRSNTGELFF
TGTGCCAGTAGTATGACCAGGTCGAACACCGGGGAGCTGTTTTTT
>15|-|TRBJ2-2|TRBV5-1|-
CASSLVAKNTGELFF
TGCGCCAGCAGCTTGGTAGCGAAAAACACCGGGGAGCTGTTTTTT
>16|TRBD2|TRBJ2-1|TRBV5-1|-
CASSLSVAGDYNEQFF
TGCGCCAGCAGCTTGTCGGTAGCGGGCGACTACAATGAGCAGTTCTTC
>13|-|TRBJ2-5|TRBV6-5|-
CASRGTGQETQYF
TGTGCCAGCAGAGGCACAGGGCAAGAGACCCAGTACTTC
>15|TRBD1|TRBJ2-7|TRBV5-1|-
CASSPPDRGTYEQYF
TGCGCCAGCAGCCCCCCGGACAGGGGGACCTACGAGCAGTACTTC
>17|TRBD1|TRBJ2-4|TRBV2|-
CASRDSQTRGAKNIQYF
TGTGCCAGCCGGGACAGCCAAACCAGAGGGGCCAAAAACATTCAGTACTTC
>15|-|TRBJ1-1|TRBV7-2|-
CASSRGGGVNTEAFF
TGTGCCAGCAGCCGCGGGGGGGGAGTGAACACTGAAGCTTTCTTT
>13|-|TRBJ1-5|TRBV28|-
CASSFRDYQPQHF
TGTGCCAGCAGTTTCAGGGATTATCAGCCCCAGCATTTT
>16|-|TRBJ2-7|TRBV28|-
CASSLPLGQSSYEQYF
TGTGCCAGCAGTTTACCATTGGGGCAAAGCTCCTACGAGCAGTACTTC